These T cell receptor beta chains were read from a single sample in a study of post-analysis software for immune sequencing data. TCRdb passed the PCR reads through MiXCR, listing each CDR3 protein once. Counted here are about 770,000 distinct CDR3 sequences, 40% to 55% occurring once; the ten biggest clones make up 4% to 5%. Sequenced: blood. The receptors derive from a girl between 5 and 17 years old with multiple sclerosis. The CDR3 runs from the conserved cysteine through the conserved F or W. A D gene is named only where the DNA matches it firmly. Clone size is stated in some rows and not others, as once, few, many or a class when expanded.

NA	few	TRBJ2-7	TRBV5-1	CASSLAGDLSHEQYF	TGCGCCAGCAGCTTGGCGGGTGACCTGTCCCACGAGCAGTACTTC
TRBD1	NA	TRBJ2-3	TRBV6-6	CASSKNLQGDRDTQYF	TGTGCCAGCAGTAAGAACCTTCAGGGGGATAGAGATACGCAGTATTTT
TRBD2	few	TRBJ2-7	TRBV25-1	CASSVGTIEQYF	TGTGCCAGCAGTGTCGGGACTATCGAGCAGTACTTC
NA	few	TRBJ2-1	TRBV20-1	CSAKNTKGYNEQFF	TGCAGTGCCAAAAACACAAAAGGGTACAATGAGCAGTTCTTC
NA	NA	TRBJ2-1	TRBV7-9	CASSFRGLAVSYNEQFF	TGTGCCAGCAGCTTCCGGGGGCTAGCGGTCTCCTACAATGAGCAGTTCTTC
TRBD1	few	TRBJ2-5	TRBV29-1	CSVRRGQGGETQYF	TGCAGCGTTCGTCGGGGACAGGGTGGAGAGACCCAGTACTTC
TRBD2	NA	TRBJ2-7	TRBV5-1	CASSLSGTNSYEQYF	TGCGCCAGCAGCCTTTCCGGGACTAACTCCTACGAGCAGTACTTC
TRBD2	NA	TRBJ2-7	TRBV20-1	CSGLASSSYEQYF	TGCAGTGGACTAGCGTCTAGCTCCTACGAGCAGTACTTC
TRBD2	NA	TRBJ2-1	TRBV5-1	CASSFGTSGSTSPYNEQFF	TGCGCCAGCAGCTTTGGGACTAGCGGGAGTACCAGCCCCTACAATGAGCAGTTCTTC
TRBD2	few	TRBJ2-7	TRBV9	CASSPQREGLSEQYF	TGTGCCAGCAGCCCCCAGCGGGAGGGCCTGAGCGAGCAGTACTTC
TRBD2	NA	TRBJ2-3	TRBV5-1	CASSFSGSHLTDTQYF	TGCGCCAGCAGCTTTAGCGGGAGTCACCTCACAGATACGCAGTATTTT
NA	NA	TRBJ1-6	TRBV7-2	CASSLAPGAGSPLHF	TGTGCCAGCAGCTTAGCCCCAGGGGCTGGGTCACCCCTCCACTTT
TRBD1	few	TRBJ2-1	TRBV29-1	CSVIPGQGNNEQFF	TGCAGCGTTATACCGGGACAGGGGAACAATGAGCAGTTCTTC
NA	few	TRBJ2-5	TRBV29-1	CSAQGTQETQYF	TGCAGCGCCCAGGGGACCCAAGAGACCCAGTACTTC
NA	NA	TRBJ2-1	TRBV28	CASSSPRGSYNEQFF	TGTGCCAGCAGTTCCCCCCGAGGGTCCTACAATGAGCAGTTCTTC
NA	NA	TRBJ2-5	TRBV6-1	CASSAQLWQGERETQYF	TGTGCCAGCAGTGCGCAGTTGTGGCAGGGAGAGAGGGAGACCCAGTACTTC
NA	few	TRBJ2-5	TRBV25-1	CASFRETQYF	TGTGCCAGCTTTAGGGAGACCCAGTACTTC
TRBD2	NA	TRBJ2-3	TRBV24-1	CATSGRTSGTTDTQYF	TGTGCCACCAGTGGTCGGACTAGCGGAACCACAGATACGCAGTATTTT
TRBD2	NA	TRBJ2-7	TRBV7-9	CASSRGLAGEAAYEQYF	TGTGCCAGCAGCCGGGGACTAGCGGGAGAGGCCGCTTACGAGCAGTACTTC
NA	NA	TRBJ1-4	TRBV6-5	CASSYSRWEVLFF	TGTGCCAGCAGTTACTCGCGTTGGGAGGTTTTGTTTTTT
NA	NA	TRBJ1-1	TRBV29-1	CSVGPGSPEAFF	TGCAGCGTTGGGCCAGGGTCTCCTGAAGCTTTCTTT
TRBD1	NA	TRBJ1-2	TRBV9	CASSVALNPGQGDYGYTF	TGTGCCAGCAGCGTAGCCCTAAATCCGGGACAGGGTGACTATGGCTACACCTTC
TRBD2	few	TRBJ2-5	TRBV5-1	CASSGGLAEETQYF	TGCGCCAGCAGCGGCGGACTAGCGGAAGAGACCCAGTACTTC
NA	few	TRBJ2-7	TRBV7-9	CASSKGGQVGEQYF	TGTGCCAGCAGCAAAGGAGGGCAGGTTGGCGAGCAGTACTTC
NA	NA	TRBJ2-1	TRBV11-2	CASSRIVGRINEQFF	TGTGCCAGCAGCCGAATAGTGGGCCGAATAAATGAGCAGTTCTTC
TRBD1	NA	TRBJ2-1	TRBV5-1	CASSWTGSSYNEQFF	TGCGCCAGCAGCTGGACAGGGAGCTCCTACAATGAGCAGTTCTTC
NA	NA	TRBJ2-3	TRBV20-1	CSASAGLTDTQYF	TGCAGTGCTAGTGCGGGGCTCACAGATACGCAGTATTTT
NA	few	TRBJ2-7	TRBV5-1	CASSLTGPGEDYEQYF	TGCGCCAGCAGCTTGACGGGGCCAGGGGAGGATTACGAGCAGTACTTC
NA	NA	TRBJ2-7	TRBV20-1	CSASLRGREREQYF	TGCAGTGCTAGTCTGCGAGGCAGGGAGCGCGAGCAGTACTTC
NA	NA	TRBJ2-7	TRBV12-3/TRBV12-4	CASIFLPDRSYYEQYF	TGTGCCAGCATCTTTTTACCGGACAGATCTTACTACGAGCAGTACTTC
TRBD2	few	TRBJ2-2	TRBV5-1	CASSATSGPGELFF	TGCGCCAGCAGCGCGACTAGCGGGCCCGGGGAGCTGTTTTTT
TRBD1	few	TRBJ1-4	TRBV20-1	CSAQGGGEKLFF	TGCAGTGCCCAGGGGGGTGGGGAAAAACTGTTTTTT
NA	once	TRBJ2-1	TRBV7-9	CASSSYTGGQNNEQFF	TGTGCCAGCAGCTCCTATACTGGCGGGCAGAACAATGAGCAGTTCTTC
NA	NA	TRBJ2-5	TRBV14	CASSQGEYSPETQYF	TGTGCCAGCAGCCAAGGAGAGTACTCCCCGGAGACCCAGTACTTC
NA	NA	TRBJ2-1	TRBV9	CASSVEIYNEQFF	TGTGCCAGCAGCGTAGAGATCTACAATGAGCAGTTCTTC
NA	NA	TRBJ1-4	TRBV29-1	CSVIGVGTNEKLFF	TGCAGCGTCATTGGCGTTGGAACTAATGAAAAACTGTTTTTT
NA	NA	TRBJ2-6	TRBV7-9	CAASASGANVLTF	TGTGCCGCCAGTGCCTCTGGGGCCAACGTCCTGACTTTC
TRBD2	NA	TRBJ2-3	TRBV3-1	CASSPKLAKDTQYF	TGTGCCAGCAGCCCAAAACTAGCGAAGGATACGCAGTATTTT
TRBD1	NA	TRBJ2-7	TRBV5-3	CARSLGDRVRYYYEQYF	TGTGCCAGAAGCTTGGGGGACAGGGTCCGCTACTACTACGAGCAGTACTTC
NA	NA	TRBJ2-3	TRBV7-6	CASSFRSSDGVDTQYF	TGTGCCAGCAGCTTTCGGAGTTCAGACGGCGTAGATACGCAGTATTTT
TRBD2	few	TRBJ2-1	TRBV5-6	CASSMTSGRSYNEQFF	TGTGCCAGCAGCATGACTAGCGGGAGGTCCTACAATGAGCAGTTCTTC
NA	NA	TRBJ2-3	TRBV7-9	CASSLTPAQRTDTQYF	TGTGCCAGCAGCCTTACACCAGCCCAAAGGACAGATACGCAGTATTTT
NA	NA	TRBJ2-5	TRBV6-6	CASSRNGIGGSEQHF	TGTGCCAGCAGTCGGAATGGGATTGGCGGGTCCGAGCAGCACTTC
TRBD1	few	TRBJ2-7	TRBV27	CASSADRGAYEQYF	TGTGCCAGCAGTGCGGACAGGGGAGCCTACGAGCAGTACTTC
NA	NA	TRBJ2-7	TRBV29-1	CSVEEGWGYNEQYF	TGCAGCGTTGAAGAGGGTTGGGGCTACAATGAGCAGTACTTC
NA	NA	TRBJ2-5	TRBV29-1	CSGREQGQETQYF	TGCAGCGGACGGGAGCAGGGGCAAGAGACCCAGTACTTC
TRBD2	few	TRBJ2-1	TRBV5-1	CASALRAGRAYNEQFF	TGCGCCAGCGCCCTACGTGCGGGGAGGGCCTACAATGAGCAGTTCTTC
NA	few	TRBJ1-2	TRBV6-6	CACIGTGSYGYTF	TGTGCCTGCATAGGCACAGGGAGCTATGGCTACACCTTC
NA	NA	TRBJ2-3	TRBV7-9	CASSFHRATDTQYF	TGTGCCAGCAGCTTCCACAGGGCCACAGATACGCAGTATTTT
NA	NA	TRBJ2-5	TRBV20-1	CSARDLTSPQETQYF	TGCAGTGCTAGAGACCTCACTAGCCCTCAAGAGACCCAGTACTTC
NA	NA	TRBJ2-1	TRBV10-3	CAISEGGIGHNEQFF	TGTGCCATCAGTGAGGGAGGGATTGGGCACAATGAGCAGTTCTTC
TRBD2	few	TRBJ2-7	TRBV5-1	CASSLEAGVDEQYF	TGCGCCAGCAGCTTGGAGGCGGGAGTGGACGAGCAGTACTTC
NA	few	TRBJ2-7	TRBV7-6	CASSKQGGRDSSYEQYF	TGTGCCAGCAGCAAACAAGGGGGGAGGGACAGCTCCTACGAGCAGTACTTC